One T cell receptor beta chain is described in this entry. A COVID-19 case was met by exposed participants within 2 weeks before study entry. The data derive from a study of blood T cell repertoires in COVID-19. At the level of the study: Acute and convalescent COVID-19 samples came from the United States, Italy and Spain.

V trimming: 7 bases; J trimming: 6 bases; junction bases outside the gene matches: 8. This CDR3 region has 14 residues. CDR1 is MDHEN and CDR2 is SYDVKM in the germline V gene. Profiled with immunoSEQ multiplex PCR; TCRdb holds only in-frame clones, not every one. The sample consists of about 350,000 clones, about 88% of them appearing once. The source of this sequence is a woman younger than 45 who had been exposed to COVID-19. The sequenced material came from PBMCs or T cells enriched from blood (not recorded which). The rearrangement joins TRBV28 to TRBJ2-3; TRBD2 matches 9 bases. In DNA form, the CDR3 reads TGTGCCAGCATAACGGCGGGAGGGGTCGATACGCAGTATTTT. Its translation is CASITAGGVDTQYF.